The 5 T cell receptor beta chains reported below all come from one sample, sequenced in a study of T cells in Graves' hyperthyroidism and ophthalmopathy. From RNA transcripts, TCR beta CDR3 regions were amplified. First-round RT-PCR of the TCR CDR3 relied on the HTBI primer set. MiXCR, run by TCRdb on the multiplex PCR reads, gives a single entry per CDR3 protein. Of hundreds of thousands of distinct CDR3 sequences listed, just under 20% are singletons. The sequencing input was blood. The origin of the receptors is a man aged 35-49 years with Graves' ophthalmopathy.

This clonotype was counted at least ten times. This chain uses TRBV30 with TRBJ2-3; D not resolved. Between the trimmed V and J ends, which lost 0 bases and 1 base, there was a span of 2 bases. This CDR3 is built from 12 residues. CDR1 is GTSNPN, CDR2 SVGIG, per germline (reference sequence). The CDR3 spells CAWSVGTDTQYF. The DNA of the CDR3 is TGTGCCTGGAGTGTGGGCACAGATACGCAGTATTTT. Variable domain in full (rest from reference TRBV30 and TRBJ2-3): SQTIHQWPATLVQPVGSPLSLECTVEGTSNPNLYWYRQAAGRGLQLLFYSVGIGQISSEVPQNLSASRPQDRQFILSSKKLLLSDSGFYLCAWSVGTDTQYFGPGTRLTVL.

The table lists this clonotype with many counts. The chain carries TRBV6-1 and TRBJ1-5, with D unclear. V was trimmed by 1 base and J by 1 base, leaving 8 bases between them. This CDR3 region has 15 residues. Germline CDR1 is MNHNS and CDR2 is SASEGT. The CDR3 DNA reads as TGTGCCAGCAGTGAAGTTGGGCTAAGCAATCAGCCCCAGCATTTT. This translates into CASSEVGLSNQPQHF.

The chain links TRBV5-4 to TRBJ2-1, with 8 bases matching TRBD1. This CDR3 spans 16 amino acids. Per germline, CDR1 SGHNT and CDR2 YYREEE (reference sequence). Trimming cost V 0 bases and J 9 bases; bases outside gene matches: 11. CDR3 residues: CASSLGQGALGREQFF. CDR3 sequence (DNA): TGTGCCAGCAGCTTGGGTCAGGGGGCGCTAGGACGTGAGCAGTTCTTC.

This clonotype was observed at least ten times. The chain carries TRBV7-2 and TRBJ2-7, with 9 bases lining up with TRBD1. CDR3 size: 15 residues. J lost 7 bases, V lost 5 bases, and 12 bases had no gene match. The germline gives CDR1 SGHTA, CDR2 FQGNSA. The CDR3, as DNA: TGTGCCAGCAGCCGCCAACAGGGGGCTTCAGGAGAGCAGTACTTC. It translates to CASSRQQGASGEQYF.

There are a few counts of this clonotype. The chain uses TRBV7-9 and TRBJ1-2, with D hard to call. The ends were cut back, 6 bases at V and 4 bases at J, with 18 bases in the middle. Per the germline V gene, CDR1 is SEHNR and CDR2 is FQNEAQ (reference sequence). CDR3 length equals 15 residues. Written as DNA, the CDR3 is TGTGCCAGCAGTTTATCCTCGGCGGGCCCCTATGGCTACACCTTC. This codes for CASSLSSAGPYGYTF.